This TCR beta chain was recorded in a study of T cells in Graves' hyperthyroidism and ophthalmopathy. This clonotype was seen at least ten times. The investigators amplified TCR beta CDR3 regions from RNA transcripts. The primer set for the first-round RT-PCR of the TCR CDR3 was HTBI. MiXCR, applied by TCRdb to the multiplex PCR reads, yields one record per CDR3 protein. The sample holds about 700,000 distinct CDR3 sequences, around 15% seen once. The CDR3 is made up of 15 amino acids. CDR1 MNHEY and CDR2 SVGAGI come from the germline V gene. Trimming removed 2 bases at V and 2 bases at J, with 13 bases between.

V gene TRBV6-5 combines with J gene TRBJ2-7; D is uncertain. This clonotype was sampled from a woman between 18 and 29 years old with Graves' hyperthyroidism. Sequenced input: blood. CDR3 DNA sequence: TGTGCCAGCAGTTACAAAGGGTATGCCCCCTACGAGCAGTACTTC. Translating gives CASSYKGYAPYEQYF.